The T cell receptor beta chain described here comes from a study of cytomegalovirus exposure and HLA in healthy donors. Overall study context: Out of 398 genotyped donors, less than 85% belonged to the Caucasian-associated ancestry cluster.

As concerns this clone: Its antigen remains unidentified.

13 Jbeta primers and 60 Vbeta primers were used for the PCR. In the original workflow: About 9.9 million shared chains were among roughly 81 million unique TCR beta chains counted in a later analysis. Repertoires were generated with immunoSEQ multiplex PCR, while TCRdb's copy carries only in-frame clones and drops some. V and J calls and clone size are copied from that table; D and trimming were computed from the DNA. The sample has 150,000 to 200,000 clones; around 84% are singletons. J gave up 9 bases and V 2 bases, and 6 bases lay outside the gene matches. The CDR3 loop spans 15 amino acids. The germline gives CDR1 SGHAT, CDR2 FQDESV (reference sequence). Broader study findings: In a later analysis, compared with equally common non-associated chains, HLA-associated beta chains were more expanded.

The chain uses TRBV11-1 and TRBJ2-1; 11 nucleotides line up with TRBD2. The specimen sequenced was PBMCs. The source is a man aged 50-59 years in good health and CMV-seropositive. The CDR3 reads CASSLYSGGASEQFF. DNA of the CDR3: TGTGCCAGCAGCTTATATAGCGGGGGGGCCTCTGAGCAGTTCTTC.